This TCR beta chain is drawn from a study of shared clonotypes between healthy human individuals. CD45RO-negative CD8 cells positively selected for CCR7 made up the naive population, which excluded terminally differentiated effector memory CD45RA+ cells. Every contributor of samples was a Caucasian grown-up residing in Nashville, Tennessee. Per germline, CDR1 SGHDT and CDR2 YYEEEE. The CDR3 has 17 residues. Assay used: immunoSEQ multiplex PCR; TCRdb lists only in-frame clones, some missing. Of hundreds of thousands of clones in the sample, around 95% were seen once. Sequenced sample: naive CD8+ T cells sorted from blood. The chain has TRBV5-6 and TRBJ2-5; 9 nucleotides agree with TRBD1. The end of the DNA fits TRBJ2-7 better, so the J call may be wrong. This TCR derives from a woman aged 25 to 45 in good health. The CDR3 protein is CASSLESGTGPGREQYF. The CDR3 DNA reads TGTGCCAGCAGCTTGGAAAGTGGGACAGGGCCGGGGCGCGAGCAGTACTTC.